Sequencing of this T cell receptor (beta chain) was carried out in a study of blood T cell repertoires in COVID-19. Some clones are missing from TCRdb's copy, which holds only in-frame ones; the method was immunoSEQ multiplex PCR. Here the sample spans 330,000 or so clones, approximately 88% being singletons. Participants reported their clinical history, and cohort assignment relied on those reports. Either two negative PCRs, clearance, or symptom resolution qualified Cohort 3 donors as recovered. The germline CDR1 and CDR2 sequences are GTSNPN and SVGIG (reference sequence). The V gene end was trimmed by 4 bases and the J gene end by 1 base; junction bases not matched to a gene: 25. The CDR3 extends over 21 amino acids.

The sequencing sample was made of PBMCs or T cells enriched from blood (not recorded which). The receptor's source is a man aged 25 to 40 who had recovered from COVID-19. The chain employs TRBV30 and TRBJ1-1; 9 nucleotides agree with TRBD1. The CDR3 region is CAWNARLTGQGVSIENTEAFF. The CDR3 DNA sequence: TGTGCCTGGAATGCACGGTTGACGGGACAGGGTGTTAGTATAGAGAACACTGAAGCTTTCTTT.